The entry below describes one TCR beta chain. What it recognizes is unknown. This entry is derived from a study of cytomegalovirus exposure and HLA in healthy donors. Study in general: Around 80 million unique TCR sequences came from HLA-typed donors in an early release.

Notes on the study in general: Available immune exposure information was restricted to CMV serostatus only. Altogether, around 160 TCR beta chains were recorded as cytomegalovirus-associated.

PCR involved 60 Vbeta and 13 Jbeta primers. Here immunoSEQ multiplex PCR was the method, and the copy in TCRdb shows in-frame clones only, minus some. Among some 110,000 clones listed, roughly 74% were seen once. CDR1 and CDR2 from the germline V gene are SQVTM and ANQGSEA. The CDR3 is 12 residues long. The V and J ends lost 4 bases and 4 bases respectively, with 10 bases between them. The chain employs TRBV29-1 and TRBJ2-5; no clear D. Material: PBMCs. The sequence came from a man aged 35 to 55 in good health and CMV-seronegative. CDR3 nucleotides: TGCAGCGTTGTCGAGGTGGGAGAGACCCAGTACTTC. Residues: CSVVEVGETQYF.